The TCR beta chain under discussion was sequenced for a study of beta chain features in type 1 diabetes. Background on the study: Cell yields, gender and age were comparable in patients and healthy donors.

What was sequenced were expressed TCRB transcripts, since all of the isolated RNA had been reverse transcribed. Repertoires were generated with immunoSEQ multiplex PCR, while TCRdb's copy carries only in-frame clones and drops some. The repertoire consists of hundreds of thousands of clones, with around 15% occurring once and the leading ten covering less than 0.025%. This clone was counted once. Its antigen is currently unknown. General study points: Patients with type 1 diabetes showed fewer VDJ junction insertions and more deletions. When Type 1 diabetes patients were examined, their TCRB CDR3s proved moderately but significantly shorter in all four CD4+ subsets.

The clonotype originates from a man younger than 30 with type 1 diabetes. The sample taken for sequencing was naive CD4+ T cells from blood.

The CDR3 nucleotides read TGTGCCAGCGGCGGAGGGGCAGCCCAATCCTACGAGCAGTACTTC. Protein product: CASGGGAAQSYEQYF. The rearrangement uses TRBV7-9 and TRBJ2-7, with D possibly matching TRBD2 (6 bases). Trimming left V 8 bases short and J 1 base short, with 18 bases between. In germline, CDR1 is SEHNR, CDR2 FQNEAQ (reference sequence). This CDR3 is built from 15 residues.